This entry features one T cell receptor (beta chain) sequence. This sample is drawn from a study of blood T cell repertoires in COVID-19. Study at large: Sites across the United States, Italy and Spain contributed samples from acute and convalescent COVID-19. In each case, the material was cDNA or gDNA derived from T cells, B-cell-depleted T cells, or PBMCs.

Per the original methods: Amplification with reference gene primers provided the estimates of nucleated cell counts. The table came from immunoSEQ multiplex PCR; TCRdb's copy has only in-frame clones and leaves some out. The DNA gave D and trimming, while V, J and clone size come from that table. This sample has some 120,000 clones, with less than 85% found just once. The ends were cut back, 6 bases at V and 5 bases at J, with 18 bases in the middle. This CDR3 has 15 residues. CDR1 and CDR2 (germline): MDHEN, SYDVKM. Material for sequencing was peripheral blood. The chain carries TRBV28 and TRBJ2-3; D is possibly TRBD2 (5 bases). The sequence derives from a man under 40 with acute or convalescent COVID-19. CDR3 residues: CASSVTGSGLDTQYF. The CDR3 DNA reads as TGTGCCAGCAGCGTGACTGGATCGGGGTTAGATACGCAGTATTTT.